Presented here are 22 T cell receptor beta chains from one specimen sequenced in a study of identical twins (dated by TCRdb to 2016 to 2018). The library was obtained by 5' RACE. Sequencing was carried out with an Illumina HiSeq 2000. Using fastp at Q25 and MiXCR, TCRdb reprocessed the public reads and kept productive beta chains. All rows with the same CDR3 protein become a single entry with the most common DNA and genes. The sample records 200,000 to 250,000 distinct CDR3 sequences, 10% to 15% of which are singletons. The ten largest clones capture about 4.1% of the sample. The same data also contributed to another study, on yellow fever vaccine responses in identical twins.

The material sequenced was memory (CD45RO+) T cells sorted from blood. This specimen's cell subset or site label, interpreted: CD45RO+ enriched T cells. The receptors were gathered from a woman between 18 and 29 years old in good health.

This clonotype was counted only a few times. This chain joins TRBV5-1 and TRBJ2-3; no clear D gene. In germline, CDR1 is SGHRS, CDR2 YFSETQ. CDR3 length: 14 residues. V gave up 4 bases and J gave up 0 bases, with 9 bases separating them. CDR3 DNA sequence: TGCGCCAGCAGCCGCCGGGCTAGCACAGATACGCAGTATTTT. This sequence encodes CASSRRASTDTQYF.

This clonotype came up a few times. The chain recombines TRBV3-1 with TRBJ2-1; no clear D gene. The V gene's germline CDR1 is LGHDT and CDR2 YNNKEL (reference sequence). The CDR3 runs to 12 residues. The V gene lost 5 bases and the J gene lost 10 bases, with 12 bases spanning the gap. In DNA, the CDR3 is TGTGCCAGCAGCTCCGGAGTCACAGAGCAGTTCTTC. Amino acid sequence: CASSSGVTEQFF.

This clonotype was detected only a few times. The genes are TRBV20-1 and TRBJ1-6; tentatively, D is TRBD1 (6 bases). This CDR3 region has 16 residues. Looked up from germline, CDR1 is DFQATT and CDR2 is SNEGSKA (reference sequence). Deletions cut 2 bases from V and 0 bases from J, with 11 bases between. DNA for the CDR3: TGCAGTGCTAGAACAACAGGGAGCTCCTATAATTCACCCCTCCACTTT. It specifies CSARTTGSSYNSPLHF.

This clonotype appeared a few times. The chain carries TRBV28 and TRBJ2-1; tentatively, D is TRBD1 or TRBD2 (6 bases each). CDR1 and CDR2 (germline): MDHEN, SYDVKM. The CDR3 totals 16 residues. The V end lost 5 bases, the J end lost 5 bases, and 19 bases lay between the germline ends. The CDR3 is CASSPFLGGINNEQFF. CDR3 nucleotides: TGTGCCAGCAGTCCTTTTTTGGGGGGCATAAACAATGAGCAGTTCTTC. Looking up the rest from reference TRBV28 and TRBJ2-1 gives the full variable domain: DVKVTQSSRYLVKRTGEKVFLECVQDMDHENMFWYRQDPGLGLRLIYFSYDVKMKEKGDIPEGYSVSREKKERFSLILESASTNQTSMYLCASSPFLGGINNEQFFGPGTRLTVL.

The rearrangement uses TRBV6-1 and TRBJ2-2; maybe TRBD1 (6 bases). V lost 6 bases to trimming and J lost 1 base, with 15 bases between them. The CDR3 has 16 residues. The germline gives CDR1 MNHNS, CDR2 SASEGT. The CDR3 spells CASRSTGTKNTGELFF. The CDR3 DNA reads TGTGCCAGCAGATCGACCGGGACAAAGAACACCGGGGAGCTGTTTTTT.

This clonotype appeared many times. This chain links TRBV5-1 with TRBJ1-4; D uncertain. Trimming removed 3 bases from V and 6 bases from J, with 9 bases in between. CDR1 is SGHRS, CDR2 YFSETQ, per germline. The CDR3 extends over 13 amino acids. DNA for the CDR3: TGCGCCAGCAGCTACACATTGGATGAAAAACTGTTTTTT. This gives the protein CASSYTLDEKLFF.

The chain is built from TRBV21-1 and TRBJ2-5; the table's TRBD2 call for D was not verified on the DNA. TRBV21-1 is flagged as a pseudogene. The CDR3 length is 12 residues. The CDR3 sequence: CASHGLEETQYF. For the CDR3, the DNA is TGTGCCAGCCACGGACTAGAAGAGACCCAGTACTTC.

This chain joins TRBV12-5 and TRBJ2-5, with 9 bases that match TRBD1. V shed 6 bases, J shed 5 bases, and the junction held 10 bases outside the gene matches. Germline V gene sequence: CDR1 LGHNT, CDR2 FRNRAP. This CDR3 is built from 15 residues. The CDR3 nucleotides are TGTGCTAGTGGCCTGGGACAGGGTGGTTTCGAGACCCAGTACTTC. This gives the protein CASGLGQGGFETQYF.

The rearrangement joins TRBV20-1 to TRBJ2-7, with 9 positions matching TRBD1. CDR3 length: 16 residues. Per the germline V gene, CDR1 is DFQATT and CDR2 is SNEGSKA (reference sequence). Unmatched junction bases numbered 7, after V lost 1 base and J lost 0 bases. CDR3 residues: CSARGAGQGFSYEQYF. The CDR3 DNA follows: TGCAGTGCTAGAGGTGCGGGACAGGGCTTCTCCTACGAGCAGTACTTC.

V and J are TRBV5-1 and TRBJ2-7, with D maybe TRBD2 (5 bases). This CDR3 is 14 amino acids long. V lost 4 bases, J lost 5 bases, and 16 bases lay in between. Per the germline V gene, CDR1 is SGHRS and CDR2 is YFSETQ. The chain's CDR3 is CASSPWQERDEQYF. For the CDR3, the DNA is TGCGCCAGCAGCCCGTGGCAGGAGAGGGACGAGCAGTACTTC.

This clonotype occurred many times. The rearrangement links TRBV5-1 to TRBJ1-6, with D perhaps matching TRBD1 (6 bases). V was trimmed by 0 bases and J by 10 bases, leaving 11 bases between them. Germline V gene lookup returns CDR1 SGHRS and CDR2 YFSETQ. The CDR3 length is 14 residues. DNA for the CDR3: TGCGCCAGCAGCTTGGGGGGGCAGAACTCACCCCTCCACTTT. As protein: CASSLGGQNSPLHF.

This clonotype was seen ten or more times. CDR3 loop: CASSSGKGNYGYTF. CDR3 nucleotides: TGTGCCAGCAGTTCGGGTAAAGGGAACTATGGCTACACCTTC. The rearrangement links TRBV12-3 or TRBV12-4 to TRBJ1-2; D ambiguous. The CDR3 has 14 amino acids. Trimming removed 4 bases from V and 2 bases from J, with 11 bases in between.

This clonotype appeared many times. V gene TRBV12-3 or TRBV12-4 combines with J gene TRBJ1-5, with D unclear. The CDR3 sequence is 13 residues long. The V gene lost 1 base and the J gene lost 3 bases, with 4 bases spanning the gap. CDR3 sequence reads: CASSLGTNQPQHF. The CDR3 DNA is TGTGCCAGCAGTTTAGGGACCAATCAGCCCCAGCATTTT.

This clonotype was detected a few times. The chain recombines TRBV11-1 with TRBJ2-7; no definite D call. This CDR3 is built from 12 residues. Germline V lookup: CDR1 SGHAT, CDR2 FQDESV (reference sequence). Deletions cut 5 bases from V and 1 base from J, with 6 bases between. The DNA for the CDR3 is TGTGCCAGCAGCATAAAGTCCTACGAGCAGTACTTC. This codes for CASSIKSYEQYF.

This clonotype was counted between two and nine times. The V and J genes are TRBV12-3 or TRBV12-4 and TRBJ1-3, with a possible D match to TRBD1 (6 bases). Trimming cost V 5 bases and J 0 bases, with 8 bases left between them. The CDR3 has 14 amino acids. The CDR3 is CASSLTGSGNTIYF. The CDR3 DNA reads as TGTGCCAGCAGTCTGACAGGCTCTGGAAACACCATATATTTT.

Ten or more counts support this clonotype. This chain joins TRBV3-1 and TRBJ2-7; 9 positions agree with TRBD1. This CDR3 comprises 14 residues. Trimming at V came to 3 bases and at J to 4 bases, leaving 4 bases not matched to a gene. The germline gives CDR1 LGHDT, CDR2 YNNKEL (reference sequence). The CDR3 is CASSQTGGQYEQYF. In DNA, the CDR3 is TGTGCCAGCAGCCAGACAGGGGGGCAATACGAGCAGTACTTC.

This chain connects TRBV7-9 to TRBJ1-2; 9 nucleotides match TRBD1. There are 15 residues in the CDR3. Germline V gene sequence: CDR1 SEHNR, CDR2 FQNEAQ (reference sequence). With 5 bases clipped from V and 8 bases from J, the junction kept 12 bases outside the gene matches. CDR3 protein: CASSPRPGQGDGYTF. In DNA, the CDR3 is TGTGCCAGCAGCCCCCGACCGGGACAGGGTGACGGCTACACCTTC.

As concerns this clonotype: Just one base apart from a much larger clone, this may be a read error. This likely comes from a read error, as the CDR3 has no conserved phenylalanine or tryptophan at its end. This chain connects TRBV10-3 to TRBJ2-3; D is perhaps TRBD1 or TRBD2 (6 bases each). The length of the CDR3 is 13 residues. The germline V gene encodes CDR1 ENHRY and CDR2 SYGVKD. Trimming pared 9 bases from V and 2 bases from J, leaving 12 bases between. The CDR3 nucleotides read TGTGCCATGGGGGCTAGCGACACAGATACGCAGTATCTT. Its protein is CAMGASDTDTQYL.

Only a few counts were recorded for this clonotype. The V gene is TRBV7-9, the J gene TRBJ2-1; D gene unclear. Trimming pared 5 bases from V and 10 bases from J, leaving 9 bases between. The germline CDR1 and CDR2 sequences are SEHNR and FQNEAQ (reference sequence). This CDR3 is built from 11 residues. CDR3 loop: CASSPTSEQFF. In DNA form, the CDR3 reads TGTGCCAGCAGCCCCACATCGGAGCAGTTCTTC.

The genes are TRBV7-9 and TRBJ1-1; D not resolved. V dropped 1 base and J dropped 4 bases, with 16 bases sitting between them. This CDR3 is 16 amino acids long. From germline, CDR1 is SEHNR and CDR2 FQNEAQ (reference sequence). CDR3 coding DNA: TGTGCCAGCAGCTTAGTAGTCAAGGGCTCGGGCACTGAAGCTTTCTTT. This translates into CASSLVVKGSGTEAFF.

This clonotype was detected ten times or more. V gene TRBV6-2 or TRBV6-3 combines with J gene TRBJ2-7, with a tentative D call TRBD1 (6 bases). The CDR3 length is 12 residues. Looked up from germline, CDR1 is MNHEY and CDR2 is SVGEGT. Trimming stripped 2 bases from V and 6 bases from J, with 8 bases between. For the CDR3, the DNA is TGTGCCAGCAGTTACGCAGGGGCCGAGCAGTACTTC. It is translated as CASSYAGAEQYF.

This clonotype was observed at least ten times. The V call is TRBV3-1, the J call TRBJ2-1, with D possibly being TRBD1 (6 bases). V was trimmed by 5 bases and J by 7 bases, leaving 12 bases between them. This CDR3 is built from 13 residues. Germline assignment: CDR1 LGHDT and CDR2 YNNKEL (reference sequence). CDR3 in amino acids: CASSIRTDNEQFF. In DNA form, the CDR3 reads TGTGCCAGCAGCATTCGGACAGATAATGAGCAGTTCTTC.